This is a list of T cell receptor beta chains from one sample in a study of regulatory T cells. TCRdb keeps only in-frame clones here, not all; method: immunoSEQ multiplex PCR. This sample yields about 35,000 clones, of which around 91% are seen a single time; approximately 2.4% belongs to the top ten. Specimen: conventional CD4+ T cells sorted from blood. These TCRs come from a person aged 18 to 29 with CD3G deficiency. The CDR3 runs from the conserved cysteine through the conserved F or W. The order of the fields is V gene, J gene, D gene, clone size, CDR3 DNA, CDR3 protein. A D gene is named only where the DNA matches it firmly. Clone size is stated in some rows and not others, as once, few, many or a class when expanded.

v_call: TRBV11-2
j_call: TRBJ2-5
d_call: TRBD2
clone_size: once
cdr3_nt: TGTGCCAGCAGCCCGGGACTAGAAGAGACCCAGTACTTC
cdr3_aa: CASSPGLEETQYF

v_call: TRBV27
j_call: TRBJ2-3
d_call: -
clone_size: -
cdr3_nt: TGTGCCAGCAGCCCGCGCGACCCGCGCACAGATACGCAGTATTTT
cdr3_aa: CASSPRDPRTDTQYF

v_call: TRBV19
j_call: TRBJ2-6
d_call: -
clone_size: -
cdr3_nt: TGTGCCAGTAGACCCCAGGGGGCCAACGTCCTGACTTTC
cdr3_aa: CASRPQGANVLTF

v_call: TRBV14
j_call: TRBJ2-4
d_call: -
clone_size: -
cdr3_nt: TGTGCCAGCAGCCAAGGGGTGGGGAAGACCAAAAACATTCAGTACTTC
cdr3_aa: CASSQGVGKTKNIQYF

v_call: TRBV6-1
j_call: TRBJ2-2
d_call: TRBD1
clone_size: -
cdr3_nt: TGTGCCAGCAGCCTAAACAGGGGATGGAGCGGGGAGCTGTTTTTT
cdr3_aa: CASSLNRGWSGELFF

v_call: TRBV6-1
j_call: TRBJ2-1
d_call: TRBD1
clone_size: once
cdr3_nt: TGTGCCAGGCGGACAGGGTTGATAAATGAGCAGTTCTTC
cdr3_aa: CARRTGLINEQFF

v_call: TRBV7-9
j_call: TRBJ2-1
d_call: -
clone_size: -
cdr3_nt: TGTGCCAGCAGCTTATTCGATCGAGGCCAGCAGTTCTTC
cdr3_aa: CASSLFDRGQQFF

v_call: TRBV30
j_call: TRBJ1-1
d_call: -
clone_size: -
cdr3_nt: TGTGCCTGGAGTGTAAATGCGAACACTGAAGCTTTCTTT
cdr3_aa: CAWSVNANTEAFF

v_call: TRBV6-1
j_call: TRBJ1-1
d_call: -
clone_size: -
cdr3_nt: TGTGCCAGCAGACCGGGACAAGACCCTGAAGCTTTCTTT
cdr3_aa: CASRPGQDPEAFF

v_call: TRBV5-1
j_call: TRBJ2-5
d_call: -
clone_size: -
cdr3_nt: TGCGCCAGCAGCCAGGAGGGTCAAGAGACCCAGTACTTC
cdr3_aa: CASSQEGQETQYF

v_call: TRBV7-9
j_call: TRBJ1-3
d_call: -
clone_size: few
cdr3_nt: TGTGCCAGCAGCTTAGAGCCAGCCAGCTCTGGAAACACCATATATTTT
cdr3_aa: CASSLEPASSGNTIYF

v_call: TRBV6-1
j_call: TRBJ1-1
d_call: TRBD1
clone_size: -
cdr3_nt: TGTGCCAGCAGTGTCGACAGGGACACTGAAGCTTTCTTT
cdr3_aa: CASSVDRDTEAFF

v_call: TRBV11-2
j_call: TRBJ2-7
d_call: TRBD1
clone_size: -
cdr3_nt: TGTGCCAGCAGCTTAGATTCGGGACAGGGATCCGAGCAGTACTTC
cdr3_aa: CASSLDSGQGSEQYF

v_call: TRBV6-1
j_call: TRBJ1-1
d_call: -
clone_size: -
cdr3_nt: TGTGCCAGCATCCGACGGGGGGGGATTGAAGCTTTCTTT
cdr3_aa: CASIRRGGIEAFF

v_call: TRBV7-9
j_call: TRBJ2-7
d_call: TRBD1
clone_size: -
cdr3_nt: TGTGCCAGCAGCGGACAGGGGACTTACGAGCAGTACTTC
cdr3_aa: CASSGQGTYEQYF

v_call: TRBV28
j_call: TRBJ2-7
d_call: -
clone_size: -
cdr3_nt: TGTGCCAGCAGTCGGCCTGGATACGAGCAGTACTTC
cdr3_aa: CASSRPGYEQYF

v_call: TRBV28
j_call: TRBJ2-7
d_call: -
clone_size: -
cdr3_nt: TGTGCCAGCAGTTTGGCGTCGGGGGAGGCCTTCGGGAGAGAGCAGTACTTC
cdr3_aa: CASSLASGEAFGREQYF

v_call: TRBV6-5
j_call: TRBJ2-1
d_call: -
clone_size: few
cdr3_nt: TGTGCCAGCAGTTTTTTTCAACGGGTCGGGAGCAATGAGCAGTTCTTC
cdr3_aa: CASSFFQRVGSNEQFF

v_call: TRBV5-1
j_call: TRBJ2-2
d_call: -
clone_size: once
cdr3_nt: TGCGCCAGCAGCTATCAGGGGCCCAACACCGGGGAGCTGTTTTTT
cdr3_aa: CASSYQGPNTGELFF

v_call: TRBV5-1
j_call: TRBJ2-3
d_call: TRBD2
clone_size: -
cdr3_nt: TGCGCCAGCAGCTTGGGAGCGGGGGGGCCTTATGGCACAGATACGCAGTATTTT
cdr3_aa: CASSLGAGGPYGTDTQYF

v_call: TRBV6-6
j_call: TRBJ2-5
d_call: -
clone_size: -
cdr3_nt: TGTGCCAGCAGTTACCCCCGAGGGACCCAGTACTTC
cdr3_aa: CASSYPRGTQYF

v_call: TRBV5-1
j_call: TRBJ2-3
d_call: -
clone_size: few
cdr3_nt: TGCGCCAGCAGCTTGGATGCATTCACAGATACGCAGTATTTT
cdr3_aa: CASSLDAFTDTQYF

v_call: TRBV27
j_call: TRBJ2-1
d_call: TRBD1
clone_size: -
cdr3_nt: TGTGCCAGCAGTCCTGGACAGGGGCGCAATAGTGAGCAGTTCTTC
cdr3_aa: CASSPGQGRNSEQFF

v_call: TRBV5-1
j_call: TRBJ2-3
d_call: -
clone_size: -
cdr3_nt: TGCGCCAGCAGCTCCCTCGACCGGAGGGCAGATACGCAGTATTTT
cdr3_aa: CASSSLDRRADTQYF

v_call: TRBV7-9
j_call: TRBJ2-3
d_call: TRBD2
clone_size: -
cdr3_nt: TGTGCCAGCAGCAGCCAAGGGCGGGGGGCCTTACTCACAGATACGCAGTATTTT
cdr3_aa: CASSSQGRGALLTDTQYF

v_call: TRBV28
j_call: TRBJ1-3
d_call: -
clone_size: -
cdr3_nt: TGTGCCAGCAGTTTACGCGGGGTGGCTGGAAACACCATATATTTT
cdr3_aa: CASSLRGVAGNTIYF

v_call: TRBV10-1
j_call: TRBJ2-3
d_call: -
clone_size: -
cdr3_nt: TGCGCCAGCAATAGCGCTGGGGCAGATACGCAGTATTTT
cdr3_aa: CASNSAGADTQYF

v_call: TRBV28
j_call: TRBJ2-4
d_call: -
clone_size: -
cdr3_nt: TGTGCCAGCAGATCTGGTAGGGTGGGCCCGATGTACTTC
cdr3_aa: CASRSGRVGPMYF

v_call: TRBV28
j_call: TRBJ2-7
d_call: -
clone_size: once
cdr3_nt: TGTGCCAGCAGTTTACTAACAGGTGGCACTGGCGAGCAGTACTTC
cdr3_aa: CASSLLTGGTGEQYF

v_call: TRBV11-3
j_call: TRBJ2-7
d_call: TRBD1
clone_size: -
cdr3_nt: TGTGCTCGGCCGTGGACAGGCCCGAGGTTCGGGCAGTACTTC
cdr3_aa: CARPWTGPRFGQYF

v_call: TRBV10-3
j_call: TRBJ2-7
d_call: TRBD2
clone_size: -
cdr3_nt: TGTGCCACCCGACTAGCGCGGGAATACGAGCAGTACTTC
cdr3_aa: CATRLAREYEQYF

v_call: TRBV7-8
j_call: TRBJ2-7
d_call: -
clone_size: few
cdr3_nt: TGTGCCAGCAGCTTATCTGGGGGTCGGCACGAGCAGTACTTC
cdr3_aa: CASSLSGGRHEQYF

v_call: TRBV5-1
j_call: TRBJ2-2
d_call: TRBD2
clone_size: -
cdr3_nt: TGCGCCAGCAGCTTGAACGCGGGGGACCCCACCGGGGAGCTGTTTTTT
cdr3_aa: CASSLNAGDPTGELFF

v_call: TRBV6-1
j_call: TRBJ2-1
d_call: TRBD2
clone_size: -
cdr3_nt: TGTGCCAGCAGTGACGGACTAGCGTTCTACAATGAGCAGTTCTTC
cdr3_aa: CASSDGLAFYNEQFF

v_call: TRBV7-8
j_call: TRBJ1-2
d_call: TRBD1
clone_size: -
cdr3_nt: TGTGCCAGCAGCTTATTGGACAGGCTACCCTATGGCTACACCTTC
cdr3_aa: CASSLLDRLPYGYTF